The subject of this entry is one T cell receptor beta chain. Produced via immunoSEQ multiplex PCR; TCRdb's table is partial and in-frame only. The table lists over 250,000 clones, around 87% of them singletons. The data were obtained in a study of blood T cell repertoires in COVID-19. Background on the study: PBMCs, B-cell-depleted T cells, or T cells were the source of the cDNA or gDNA that made up the material.

Germline assignment: CDR1 LNHDA and CDR2 SQIVND (reference sequence). V shed 4 bases and J 4 bases; nucleotides not matched to a gene: 4. The CDR3 consists of 16 residues. The rearrangement uses TRBV19 and TRBJ2-5, with 15 bases that match TRBD2. Sequences were obtained from peripheral blood. The TCR comes from a woman aged 45 to 65 with acute or convalescent COVID-19. As DNA, the CDR3 is TGTGCCAGTAGTACGGGACTAGCGGGGGGAGGAGAGACCCAGTACTTC. It is translated as CASSTGLAGGGETQYF. Variable domain in full (rest from reference TRBV19 and TRBJ2-5): DGGITQSPKYLFRKEGQNVTLSCEQNLNHDAMYWYRQDPGQGLRLIYYSQIVNDFQKGDIAEGYSVSREKKESFPLTVTSAQKNPTAFYLCASSTGLAGGGETQYFGPGTRLLVL.